This paragraph reports one TCR beta chain. No antigen is known for it. Template material for amplifying TCR beta CDR3 regions consisted of RNA transcripts. The HTBI primer set drove a first-round RT-PCR of the TCR CDR3. A single record per CDR3 protein comes from TCRdb applying MiXCR to the multiplex PCR reads. Of a few hundred thousand distinct CDR3 sequences in the sample, roughly 15% were seen once. The source of the sample is a study of T cells in Graves' hyperthyroidism and ophthalmopathy. General study findings and limits: Expanded thyroid clonotypes (above 0.001) were mostly also found in blood.

A Clinical Activity Score of at least 3, a NOSPECS grade of at least 4 and a duration under 3 months were recorded in the ophthalmopathy patients. The V and J ends lost 2 bases and 0 bases respectively, with 5 bases between them. Germline V gene lookup returns CDR1 MNHNY and CDR2 SVGAGI (reference sequence). This CDR3 has 14 residues. The clonotype was recovered from a woman in her sixties or seventies with Graves' ophthalmopathy. The chain employs TRBV6-6 and TRBJ2-1; no firm D call. The material sequenced was blood. This chain's CDR3 is CASSYLSSYNEQFF. The CDR3 bases are TGTGCCAGCAGTTACCTGAGCTCCTACAATGAGCAGTTCTTC.